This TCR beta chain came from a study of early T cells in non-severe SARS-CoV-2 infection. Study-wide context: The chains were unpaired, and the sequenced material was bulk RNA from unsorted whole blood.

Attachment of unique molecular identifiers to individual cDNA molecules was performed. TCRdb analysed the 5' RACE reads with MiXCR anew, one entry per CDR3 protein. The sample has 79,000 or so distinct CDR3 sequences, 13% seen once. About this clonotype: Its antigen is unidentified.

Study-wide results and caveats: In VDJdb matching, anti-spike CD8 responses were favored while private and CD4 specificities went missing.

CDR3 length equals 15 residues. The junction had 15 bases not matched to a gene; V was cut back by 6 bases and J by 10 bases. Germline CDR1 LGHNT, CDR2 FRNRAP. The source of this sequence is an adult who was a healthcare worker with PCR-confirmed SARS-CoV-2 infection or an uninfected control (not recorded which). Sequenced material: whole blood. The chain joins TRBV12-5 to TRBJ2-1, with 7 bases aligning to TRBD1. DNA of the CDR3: TGTGCTAGTGGGCTACCCCGACAGGGAGTTACGGAGCAGTTCTTC. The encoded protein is CASGLPRQGVTEQFF.